The clone carrying this T cell receptor beta chain was seen only a few times. The sample is drawn from a study of blood T cell repertoires in COVID-19. TCRdb's table, derived via immunoSEQ multiplex PCR, lists solely in-frame clones and lacks some. This table has around 87,000 clones, 80% appearing once. The CDR3 has 15 amino acids. This clonotype was obtained from a human donor in a cohort sampled during active COVID-19. The sequenced sample consisted of peripheral blood. This chain uses TRBV12-1 with TRBJ2-7; the table's D gene call, TRBD1, was not cross checked with the DNA. TRBV12-1 is a pseudogene locus. The CDR3 is CASSFGTDRGHEQYF. CDR3 coding DNA: TGTGCCAGCAGCTTTGGGACCGACAGGGGACACGAGCAGTACTTC.